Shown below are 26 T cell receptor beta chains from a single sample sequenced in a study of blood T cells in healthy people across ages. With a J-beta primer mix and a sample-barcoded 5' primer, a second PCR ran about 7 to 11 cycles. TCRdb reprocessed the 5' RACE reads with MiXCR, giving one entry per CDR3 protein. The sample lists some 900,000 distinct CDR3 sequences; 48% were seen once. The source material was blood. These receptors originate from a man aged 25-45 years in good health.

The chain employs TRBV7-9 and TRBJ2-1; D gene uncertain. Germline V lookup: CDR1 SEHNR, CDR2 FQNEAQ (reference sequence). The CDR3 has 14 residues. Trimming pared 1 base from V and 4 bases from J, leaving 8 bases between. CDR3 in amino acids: CASSLDGNYNEQFF. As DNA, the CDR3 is TGTGCCAGCAGCTTAGATGGGAATTACAATGAGCAGTTCTTC.

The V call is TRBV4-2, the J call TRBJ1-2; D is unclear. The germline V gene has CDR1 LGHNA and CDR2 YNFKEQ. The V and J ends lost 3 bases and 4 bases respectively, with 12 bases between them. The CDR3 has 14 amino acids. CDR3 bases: TGTGCCAGCAGCCATAACTGGGGTCCCTATGGCTACACCTTC. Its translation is CASSHNWGPYGYTF.

CDR3 sequence (DNA): TGCGCCAGCAGCTTGATCTGGGGACTGGGTTCACCCCTCCACTTT. It codes for CASSLIWGLGSPLHF. The rearrangement joins TRBV5-1 to TRBJ1-6; maybe TRBD1 (5 bases). The CDR3 spans 15 residues. Per the germline V gene, CDR1 is SGHRS and CDR2 is YFSETQ. V lost 1 base and J 9 bases, leaving 14 bases between the germline ends. Supplemented by reference TRBV5-1 and TRBJ1-6, the full variable domain reads KAGVTQTPRYLIKTRGQQVTLSCSPISGHRSVSWYQQTPGQGLQFLFEYFSETQRNKGNFPGRFSGRQFSNSRSEMNVSTLELGDSALYLCASSLIWGLGSPLHFGNGTRLTVT.

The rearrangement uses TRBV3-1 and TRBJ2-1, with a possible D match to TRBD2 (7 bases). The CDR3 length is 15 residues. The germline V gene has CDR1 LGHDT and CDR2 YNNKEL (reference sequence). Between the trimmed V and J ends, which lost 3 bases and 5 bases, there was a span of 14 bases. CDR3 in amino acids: CASSHGGGQDNEQFF. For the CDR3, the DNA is TGTGCCAGCAGCCATGGGGGGGGGCAGGACAATGAGCAGTTCTTC.

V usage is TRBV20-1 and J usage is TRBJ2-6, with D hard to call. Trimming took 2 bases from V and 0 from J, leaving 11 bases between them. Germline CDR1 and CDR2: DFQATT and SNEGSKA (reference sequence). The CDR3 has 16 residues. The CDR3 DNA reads TGCAGTGCTAGATCGGCCAGGAGCTCTGGGGCCAACGTCCTGACTTTC. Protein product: CSARSARSSGANVLTF.

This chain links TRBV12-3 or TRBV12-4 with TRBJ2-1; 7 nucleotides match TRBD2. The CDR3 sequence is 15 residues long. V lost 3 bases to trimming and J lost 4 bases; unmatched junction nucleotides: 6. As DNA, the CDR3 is TGTGCCAGCAGTTTCCGCGGGGGTATGTACAATGAGCAGTTCTTC. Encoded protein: CASSFRGGMYNEQFF.

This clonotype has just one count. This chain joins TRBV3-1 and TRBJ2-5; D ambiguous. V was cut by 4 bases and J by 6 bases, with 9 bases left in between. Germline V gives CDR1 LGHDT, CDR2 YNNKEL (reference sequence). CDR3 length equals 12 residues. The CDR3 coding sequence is TGTGCCAGCAGCCCCTCCGAAAAGACCCAGTACTTC. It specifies CASSPSEKTQYF.

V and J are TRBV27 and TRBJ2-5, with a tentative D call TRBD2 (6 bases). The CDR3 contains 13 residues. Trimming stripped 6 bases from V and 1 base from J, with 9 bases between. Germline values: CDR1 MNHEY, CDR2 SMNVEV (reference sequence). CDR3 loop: CASRGGAQETQYF. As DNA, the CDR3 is TGTGCCAGCAGGGGGGGTGCCCAAGAGACCCAGTACTTC.

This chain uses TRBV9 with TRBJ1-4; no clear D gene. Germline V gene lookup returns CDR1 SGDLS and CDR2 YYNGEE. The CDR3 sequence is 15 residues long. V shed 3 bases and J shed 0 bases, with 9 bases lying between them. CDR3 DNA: TGTGCCAGCAGCGCAGGACGGTCAACTAATGAAAAACTGTTTTTT. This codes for CASSAGRSTNEKLFF.

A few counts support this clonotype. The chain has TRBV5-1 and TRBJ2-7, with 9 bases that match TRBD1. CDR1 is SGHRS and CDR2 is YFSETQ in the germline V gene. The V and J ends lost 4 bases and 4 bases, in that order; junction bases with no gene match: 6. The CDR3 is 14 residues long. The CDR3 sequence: CASSQTGGRYEQYF. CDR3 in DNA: TGCGCCAGCAGCCAAACAGGGGGCAGGTACGAGCAGTACTTC.

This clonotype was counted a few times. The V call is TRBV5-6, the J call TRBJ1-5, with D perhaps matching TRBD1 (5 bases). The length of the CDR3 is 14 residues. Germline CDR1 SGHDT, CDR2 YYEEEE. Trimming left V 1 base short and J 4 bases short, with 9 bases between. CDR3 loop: CASSLWGVNQPQHF. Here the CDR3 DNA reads TGTGCCAGCAGCTTGTGGGGGGTAAATCAGCCCCAGCATTTT.

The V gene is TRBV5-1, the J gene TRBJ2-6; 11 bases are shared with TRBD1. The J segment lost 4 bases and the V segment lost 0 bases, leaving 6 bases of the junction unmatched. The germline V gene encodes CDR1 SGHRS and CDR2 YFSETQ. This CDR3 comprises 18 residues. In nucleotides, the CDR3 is TGCGCCAGCAGCTTGGGAGGACAGGGGGCGATCGGGGCCAACGTCCTGACTTTC. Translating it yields CASSLGGQGAIGANVLTF.

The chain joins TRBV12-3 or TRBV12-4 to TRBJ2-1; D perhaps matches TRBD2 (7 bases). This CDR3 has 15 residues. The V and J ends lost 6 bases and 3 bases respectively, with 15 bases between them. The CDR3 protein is CASRPTSRGYNEQFF. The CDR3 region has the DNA TGTGCCAGCAGGCCGACTAGCAGGGGCTACAATGAGCAGTTCTTC.

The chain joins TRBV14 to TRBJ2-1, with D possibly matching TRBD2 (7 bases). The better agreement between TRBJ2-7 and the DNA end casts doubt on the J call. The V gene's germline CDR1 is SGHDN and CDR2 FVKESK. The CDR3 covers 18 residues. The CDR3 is CASSQDTWGGRSYNEQYF. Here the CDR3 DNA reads TGTGCCAGCAGCCAAGACACCTGGGGGGGGCGATCCTACAATGAGCAGTACTTC.

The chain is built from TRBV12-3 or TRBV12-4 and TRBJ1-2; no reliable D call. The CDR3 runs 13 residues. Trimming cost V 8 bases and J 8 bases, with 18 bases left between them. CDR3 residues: CASRPPEFYGYTF. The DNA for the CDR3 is TGTGCCAGCCGCCCCCCGGAGTTTTACGGCTACACCTTC.

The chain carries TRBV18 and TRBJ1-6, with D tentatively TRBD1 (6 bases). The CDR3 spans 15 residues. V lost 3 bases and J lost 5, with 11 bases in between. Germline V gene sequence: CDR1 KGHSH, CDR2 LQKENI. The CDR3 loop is CASSPGQKNNSPLHF. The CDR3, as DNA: TGTGCCAGCTCACCCGGACAGAAGAATAATTCACCCCTCCACTTT.

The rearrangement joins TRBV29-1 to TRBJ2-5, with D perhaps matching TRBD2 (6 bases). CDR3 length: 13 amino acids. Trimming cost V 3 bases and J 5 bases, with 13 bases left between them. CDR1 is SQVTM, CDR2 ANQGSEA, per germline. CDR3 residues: CSVEDRLVETQYF. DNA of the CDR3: TGCAGCGTTGAGGACCGACTAGTTGAGACCCAGTACTTC.

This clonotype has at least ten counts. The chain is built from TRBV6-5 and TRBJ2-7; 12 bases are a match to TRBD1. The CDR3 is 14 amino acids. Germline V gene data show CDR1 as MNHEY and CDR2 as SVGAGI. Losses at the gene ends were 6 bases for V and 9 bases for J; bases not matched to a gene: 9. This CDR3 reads CASSSPGQGARQYF. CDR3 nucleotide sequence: TGTGCCAGCAGCAGTCCGGGACAGGGGGCAAGGCAGTACTTC.

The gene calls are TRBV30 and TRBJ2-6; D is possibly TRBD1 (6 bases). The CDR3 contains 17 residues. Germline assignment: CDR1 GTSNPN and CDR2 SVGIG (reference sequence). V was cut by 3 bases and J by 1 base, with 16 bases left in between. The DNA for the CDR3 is TGTGCCTGGAGATCCCTTACAGGGCCTTCTGGGGCCAACGTCCTGACTTTC. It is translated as CAWRSLTGPSGANVLTF.

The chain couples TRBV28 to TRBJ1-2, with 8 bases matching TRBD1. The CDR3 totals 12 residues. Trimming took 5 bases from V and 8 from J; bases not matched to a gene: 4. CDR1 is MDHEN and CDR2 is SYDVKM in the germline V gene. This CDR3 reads CASSQGAQGYTF. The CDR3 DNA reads TGTGCCAGCAGTCAGGGGGCGCAAGGCTACACCTTC.

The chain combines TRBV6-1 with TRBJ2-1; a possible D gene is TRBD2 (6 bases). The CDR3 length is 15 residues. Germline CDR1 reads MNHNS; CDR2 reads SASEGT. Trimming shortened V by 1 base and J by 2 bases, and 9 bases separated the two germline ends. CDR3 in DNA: TGTGCCAGCAGTGAAGTAGGCGGGGCCTACAATGAGCAGTTCTTC. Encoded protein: CASSEVGGAYNEQFF.

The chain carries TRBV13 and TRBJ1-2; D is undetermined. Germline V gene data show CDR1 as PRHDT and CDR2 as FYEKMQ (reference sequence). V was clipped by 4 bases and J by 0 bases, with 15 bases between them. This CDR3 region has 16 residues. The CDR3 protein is CASSSELTGANYGYTF. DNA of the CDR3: TGTGCCAGCAGCTCCGAACTAACCGGAGCTAACTATGGCTACACCTTC.

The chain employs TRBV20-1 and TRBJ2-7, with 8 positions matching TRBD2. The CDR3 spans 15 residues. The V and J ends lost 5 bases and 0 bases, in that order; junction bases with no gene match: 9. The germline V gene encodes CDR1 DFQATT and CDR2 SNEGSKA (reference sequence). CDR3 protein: CSAGQTSGSSYEQYF. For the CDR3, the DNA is TGCAGTGCTGGCCAAACTAGCGGATCCTCCTACGAGCAGTACTTC.

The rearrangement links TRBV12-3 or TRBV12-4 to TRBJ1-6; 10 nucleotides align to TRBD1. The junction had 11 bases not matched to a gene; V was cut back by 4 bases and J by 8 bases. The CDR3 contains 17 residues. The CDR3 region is CASSSKRQGAVDSPLHF. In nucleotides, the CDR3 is TGTGCCAGCAGTTCAAAACGACAGGGGGCGGTTGATTCACCCCTCCACTTT.

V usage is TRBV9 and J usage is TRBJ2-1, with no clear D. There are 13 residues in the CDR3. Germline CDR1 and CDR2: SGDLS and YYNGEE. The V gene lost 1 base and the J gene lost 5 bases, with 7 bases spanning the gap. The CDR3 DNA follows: TGTGCCAGCAGCGTATTACTTAACAATGAGCAGTTCTTC. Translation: CASSVLLNNEQFF.

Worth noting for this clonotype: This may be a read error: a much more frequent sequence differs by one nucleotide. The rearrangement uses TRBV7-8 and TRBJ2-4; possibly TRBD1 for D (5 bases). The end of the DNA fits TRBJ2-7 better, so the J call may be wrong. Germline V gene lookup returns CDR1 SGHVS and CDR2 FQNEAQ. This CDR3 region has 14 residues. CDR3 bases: TGTGCCAGCAGCGTAAGAGACAGTTACTACGAGCAGTACTTC. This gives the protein CASSVRDSYYEQYF.